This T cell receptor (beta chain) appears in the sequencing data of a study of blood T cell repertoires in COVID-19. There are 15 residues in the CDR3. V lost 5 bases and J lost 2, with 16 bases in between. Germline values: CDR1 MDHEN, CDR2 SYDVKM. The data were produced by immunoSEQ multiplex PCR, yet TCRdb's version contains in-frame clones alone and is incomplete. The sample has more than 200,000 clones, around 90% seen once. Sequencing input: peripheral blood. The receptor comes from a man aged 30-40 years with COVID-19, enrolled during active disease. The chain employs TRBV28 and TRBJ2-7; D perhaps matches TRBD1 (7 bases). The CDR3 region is CASSLWGDRPYEQYF. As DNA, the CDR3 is TGTGCCAGCAGTCTTTGGGGGGACAGACCCTACGAGCAGTACTTC. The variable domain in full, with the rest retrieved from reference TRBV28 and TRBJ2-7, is DVKVTQSSRYLVKRTGEKVFLECVQDMDHENMFWYRQDPGLGLRLIYFSYDVKMKEKGDIPEGYSVSREKKERFSLILESASTNQTSMYLCASSLWGDRPYEQYFGPGTRLTVT.